The entry below describes one TCR beta chain. The antigen is unknown. Patients had blood sampled at baseline and again on cycle 4 day 1 and cycle 7 day 1. Losses at the gene ends were 5 bases for V and 4 bases for J; bases not matched to a gene: 7. The V gene's germline CDR1 is SGHRS and CDR2 YFSETQ. The CDR3 covers 15 residues. TCRdb's copy holds only in-frame clones and misses some; the assay was immunoSEQ multiplex PCR. The sample yields some 45,000 clones, about 90% seen once. The data originate from a study of OX40 agonist ivuxolimab in advanced cancers. In the study overall: Averaging about 60 years in age, with a range of about 20 to 90, the cohort was approximately 83% male. A history of anti-PD-1, anti-PD-L1 or anti-CTLA-4 therapy was acceptable, and approximately 40% had some. Findings of the study overall: CD4+ and CD8+ blood T cells expanded clonally by week 6 at 0.1 to 3.0 mg/kg.

This sample comprised CD4+ or CD8+ T cells sorted from blood, obtained in a trial of the OX40 agonist ivuxolimab. The chain links TRBV5-1 to TRBJ2-2, with TRBD1 identical over 8 bases. The origin of this receptor is an adult with an advanced solid tumor such as melanoma, head and neck, liver or kidney cancer. The CDR3 DNA follows: TGCGCCAGCAGGACAGGGGTTGTTCCCACCGGGGAGCTGTTTTTT. Its translation: CASRTGVVPTGELFF.